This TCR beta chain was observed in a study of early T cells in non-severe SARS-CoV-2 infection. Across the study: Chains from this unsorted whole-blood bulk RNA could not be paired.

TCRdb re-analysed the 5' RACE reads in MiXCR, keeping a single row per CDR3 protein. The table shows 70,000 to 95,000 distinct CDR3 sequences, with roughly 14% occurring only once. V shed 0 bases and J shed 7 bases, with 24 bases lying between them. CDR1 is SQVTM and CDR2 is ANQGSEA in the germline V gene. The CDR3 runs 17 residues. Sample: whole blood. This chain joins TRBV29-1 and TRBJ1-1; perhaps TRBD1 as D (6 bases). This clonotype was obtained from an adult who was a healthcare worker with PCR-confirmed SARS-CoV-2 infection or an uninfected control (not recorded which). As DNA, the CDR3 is TGCAGCGTTGAAGATTATTTGGGGGCACCGATTAACTTTGAAGCTTTCTTT. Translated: CSVEDYLGAPINFEAFF.